This T cell receptor beta chain came from a study of T-cell memory formation after mild COVID-19. Study findings and constraints: CD4+ clones that contracted lay mainly in CM and EM; CD8+ ones lay in EMRA. Within pre-infection memory, some responding clones were found, suggesting cross-reactive memory joined. Among clones peaking at day 37 in the second wave, SARS-CoV-2 specificity remained unconfirmed.

This clonotype was seen only a few times. Its antigen is as yet unknown. TCRdb ran MiXCR on the 5' RACE reads and lists one entry per CDR3 protein. The table lists roughly 250,000 distinct CDR3 sequences, roughly 15% of them singletons. The sample was PBMCs or a T cell subset sorted from them (not recorded which). This sequence originates from a man younger than 35 who had mild COVID-19 (a few samples of this study predate the infection). Cell type and time point are not known.

Written as DNA, the CDR3 is TGTGCCAGCTCACGGGACAGTGATCAGCCCCAGCATTTT. Its translation is CASSRDSDQPQHF. The rearrangement joins TRBV18 to TRBJ1-5; TRBD1 matches at 7 bases. The CDR3 consists of 13 residues. V shed 4 bases, J shed 5 bases, and the junction held 2 bases outside the gene matches. Germline CDR1 and CDR2: KGHSH and LQKENI.